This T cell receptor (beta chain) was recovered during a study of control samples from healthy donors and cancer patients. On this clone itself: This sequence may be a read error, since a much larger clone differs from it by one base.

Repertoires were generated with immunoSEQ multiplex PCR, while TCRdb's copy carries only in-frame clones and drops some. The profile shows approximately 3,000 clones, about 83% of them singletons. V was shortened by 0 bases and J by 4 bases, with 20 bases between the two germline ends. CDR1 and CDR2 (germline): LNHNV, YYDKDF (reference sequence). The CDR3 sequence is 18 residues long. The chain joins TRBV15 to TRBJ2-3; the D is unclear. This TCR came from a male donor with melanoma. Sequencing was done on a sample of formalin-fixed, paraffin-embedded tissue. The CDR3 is CATSRDFWSEPVADTQYF. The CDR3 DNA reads TGTGCCACCAGCAGAGATTTTTGGTCCGAACCGGTCGCAGATACGCAGTATTTT.